The clone carrying this T cell receptor beta chain was counted many times. The antigen is not known. TCRdb passed the 5' RACE reads through MiXCR, listing each CDR3 protein once. The sample shows just over 450,000 distinct CDR3 sequences, 12% to 15% of them seen only once. This specimen comes from a study of identical twins. Whole-study results and caveats: Carriage of fewer insertions was seen in abundant cord blood beta clonotypes, whereas memory repertoires showed none.

The V gene end was trimmed by 4 bases and the J gene end by 5 bases; junction bases not matched to a gene: 5. Germline CDR1 and CDR2: SGHRS and YFSETQ. The CDR3 extends over 14 amino acids. The sample was also reused in another study, on yellow fever vaccine responses in identical twins.

This chain connects TRBV5-1 to TRBJ1-5; 8 positions agree with TRBD1. Sequencing was done on a sample of CD4+ T cells sorted from blood. The sequence came from a woman aged 18-35 years in good health. This CDR3 reads CASSIGQGDQPQHF. The CDR3 nucleotides read TGCGCCAGCAGCATTGGACAGGGCGATCAGCCCCAGCATTTT.